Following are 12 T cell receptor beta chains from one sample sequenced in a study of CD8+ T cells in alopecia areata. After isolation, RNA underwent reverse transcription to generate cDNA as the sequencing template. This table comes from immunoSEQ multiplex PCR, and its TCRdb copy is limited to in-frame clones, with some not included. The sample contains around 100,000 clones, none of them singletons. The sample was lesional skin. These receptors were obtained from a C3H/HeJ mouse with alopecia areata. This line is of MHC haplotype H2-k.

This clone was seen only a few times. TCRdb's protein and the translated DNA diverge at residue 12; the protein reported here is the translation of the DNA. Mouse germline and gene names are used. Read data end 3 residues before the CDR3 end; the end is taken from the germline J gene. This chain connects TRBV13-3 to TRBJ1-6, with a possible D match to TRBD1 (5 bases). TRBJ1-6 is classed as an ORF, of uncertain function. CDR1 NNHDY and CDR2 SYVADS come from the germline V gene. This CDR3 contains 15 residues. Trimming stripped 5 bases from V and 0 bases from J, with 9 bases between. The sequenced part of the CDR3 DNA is TGTGCCAGCAGCTTTAGGGGTTCCTATAATTCGCCC. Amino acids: CASSFRGSYNSP. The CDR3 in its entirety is CASSFRGSYNSPLYF.

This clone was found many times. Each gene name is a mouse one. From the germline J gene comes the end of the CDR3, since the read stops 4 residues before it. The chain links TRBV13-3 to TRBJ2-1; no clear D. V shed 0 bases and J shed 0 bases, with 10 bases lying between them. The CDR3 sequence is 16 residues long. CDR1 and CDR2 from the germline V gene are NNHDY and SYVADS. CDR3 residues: CASSDANSYNYAEQFF. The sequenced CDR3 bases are TGTGCCAGCAGTGATGCAAACAGCTATAACTATGCT.

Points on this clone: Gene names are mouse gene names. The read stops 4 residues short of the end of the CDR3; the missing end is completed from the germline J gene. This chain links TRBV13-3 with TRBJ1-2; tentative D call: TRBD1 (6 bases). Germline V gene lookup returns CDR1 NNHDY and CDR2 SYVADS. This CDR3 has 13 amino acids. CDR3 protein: CASSDATGPDYTF. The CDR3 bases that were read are TGTGCCAGCAGTGATGCAACAGGGCCC.

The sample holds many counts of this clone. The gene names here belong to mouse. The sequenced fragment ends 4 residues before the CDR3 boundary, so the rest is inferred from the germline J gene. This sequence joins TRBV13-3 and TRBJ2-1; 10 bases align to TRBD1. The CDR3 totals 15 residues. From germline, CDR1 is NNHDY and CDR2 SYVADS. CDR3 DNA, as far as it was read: TGTGCCAGCAGTGATGGGCCGGGACAGGGGGCT. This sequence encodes CASSDGPGQGA. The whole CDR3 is CASSDGPGQGAEQFF.

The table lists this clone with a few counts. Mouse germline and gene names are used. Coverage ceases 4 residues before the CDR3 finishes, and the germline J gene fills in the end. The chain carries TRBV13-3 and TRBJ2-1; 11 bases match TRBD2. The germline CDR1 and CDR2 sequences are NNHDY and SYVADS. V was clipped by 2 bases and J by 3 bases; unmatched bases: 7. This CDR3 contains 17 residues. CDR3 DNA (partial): TGTGCCAGCAGTGAGGGAACTGGGGGGGCGCCCTATGCT. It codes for CASSEGTGGAPYA. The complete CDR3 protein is CASSEGTGGAPYAEQFF.

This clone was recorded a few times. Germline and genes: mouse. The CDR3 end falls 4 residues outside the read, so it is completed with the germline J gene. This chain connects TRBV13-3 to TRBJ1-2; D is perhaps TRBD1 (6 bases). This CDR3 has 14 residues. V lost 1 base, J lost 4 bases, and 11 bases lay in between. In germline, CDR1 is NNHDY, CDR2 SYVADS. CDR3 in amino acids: CASSDHRVGSDYTF. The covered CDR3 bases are TGTGCCAGCAGTGATCACAGGGTGGGCTCC.

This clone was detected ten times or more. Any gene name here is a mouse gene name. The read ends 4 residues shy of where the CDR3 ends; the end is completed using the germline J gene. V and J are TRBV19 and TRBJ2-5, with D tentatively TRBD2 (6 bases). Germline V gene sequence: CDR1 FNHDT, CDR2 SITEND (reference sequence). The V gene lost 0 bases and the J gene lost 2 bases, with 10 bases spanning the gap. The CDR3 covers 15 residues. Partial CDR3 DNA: TGTGCCAGCAGTATAGGTTGGGGGACCCAAGAC. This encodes CASSIGWGTQD. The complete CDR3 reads CASSIGWGTQDTQYF.

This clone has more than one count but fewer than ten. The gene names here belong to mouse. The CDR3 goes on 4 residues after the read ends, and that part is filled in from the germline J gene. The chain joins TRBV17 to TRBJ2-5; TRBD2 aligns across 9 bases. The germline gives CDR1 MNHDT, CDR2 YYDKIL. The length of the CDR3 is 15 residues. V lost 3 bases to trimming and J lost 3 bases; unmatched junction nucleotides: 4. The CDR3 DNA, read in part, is TGTGCTAGCAGTAGCTGGGGGGGTGGGCAAGAC. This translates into CASSSWGGGQD. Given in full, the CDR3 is CASSSWGGGQDTQYF.

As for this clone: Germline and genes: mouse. CDR3 sequence: CTCSAPGQEHSDYTF. The covered CDR3 bases are TGCACCTGCAGTGCCCCGGGACAGGAGCACTCC. The J gene is TRBJ1-2, the V gene TRBV1; 8 positions agree with TRBD1. The read halts 4 residues ahead of the CDR3 end, with the missing end drawn from the germline J gene. This CDR3 is 15 amino acids long. V trimming: 3 bases; J trimming: 3 bases; junction bases outside the gene matches: 6. CDR1 is NSQYPW and CDR2 is LRSPGD in the germline V gene (reference sequence).

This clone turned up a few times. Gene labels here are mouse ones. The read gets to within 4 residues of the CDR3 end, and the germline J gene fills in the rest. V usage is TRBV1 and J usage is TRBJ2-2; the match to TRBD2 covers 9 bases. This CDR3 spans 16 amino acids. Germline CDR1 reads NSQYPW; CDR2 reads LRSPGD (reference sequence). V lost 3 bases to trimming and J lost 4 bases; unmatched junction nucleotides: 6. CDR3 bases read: TGCACCTGCAGTGCCACCCCGGGACTGGGCACCGGG. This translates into CTCSATPGLGTG. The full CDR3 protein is CTCSATPGLGTGQLYF. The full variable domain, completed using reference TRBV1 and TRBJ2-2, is VTLLEQNPRWRLVPRGQAVNLRCILKNSQYPWMSWYQQDLQKQLQWLFTLRSPGDKEVKSLPGADYLATRVTDTELRLQVANMSQGRTLYCTCSATPGLGTGQLYFGEGSKLTVL.

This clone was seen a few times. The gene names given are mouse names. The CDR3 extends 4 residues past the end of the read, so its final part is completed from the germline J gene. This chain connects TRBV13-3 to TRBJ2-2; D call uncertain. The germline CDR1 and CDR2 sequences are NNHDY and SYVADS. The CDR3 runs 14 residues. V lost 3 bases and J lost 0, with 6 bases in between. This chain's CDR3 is CASSAQSNTGQLYF. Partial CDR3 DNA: TGTGCCAGCAGTGCCCAATCAAACACCGGG.

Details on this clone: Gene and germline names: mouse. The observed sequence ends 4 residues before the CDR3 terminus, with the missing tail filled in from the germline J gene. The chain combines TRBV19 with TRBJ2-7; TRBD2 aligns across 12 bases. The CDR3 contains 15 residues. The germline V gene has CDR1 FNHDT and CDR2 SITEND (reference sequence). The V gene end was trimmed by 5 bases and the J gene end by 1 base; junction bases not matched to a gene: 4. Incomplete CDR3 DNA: TGTGCCAGCAGCCAGACTGGGGGGGCGTCCTAT. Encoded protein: CASSQTGGASY. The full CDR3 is CASSQTGGASYEQYF.